The source of this TCR beta chain is a study of T-cell reconstitution after alpha-beta-depleted transplantation in children. General observations from the study: Alpha-beta T cells about two months after transplant reportedly derived from several hundred expanded graft clones. A year post-transplant, T-cell counts and diversity derived mostly from newly produced T cells.

Worth noting for this clonotype: What it binds is not known.

The CDR3 runs 20 residues. The V end was cut by 2 bases, the J end by 0 bases, with 23 bases between. In germline, CDR1 is LGHDT, CDR2 YNNKEL (reference sequence). TCRbeta library construction was performed incorporating unique molecular identifiers. TCRdb re-called the PCR reads through MiXCR, storing one row per CDR3 protein. The sample includes 500,000 to 650,000 distinct CDR3 sequences, over 10% of them seen just once. The sample here was PBMCs, mostly from graft donor cells, taken 360 days after TCRalphabeta/CD19-depleted stem cell transplant. The gene calls are TRBV3-1 and TRBJ1-5; maybe TRBD1 (6 bases). This clonotype was sampled from a male patient younger than 18 who had a stem cell transplant for acute myeloid leukemia, so the T cells may come from the graft donor. The CDR3 nucleotides are TGTGCCAGCAGCCAATCCTTGGGGGGCAGGGGAGCGTATAGCAATCAGCCCCAGCATTTT. Translated: CASSQSLGGRGAYSNQPQHF.